This is a list of T cell receptor beta chains from one sample in a study of circulating CD8 cells and anti-PD-1 response in melanoma. From the reads, TCRdb called clonotypes with MiXCR, one entry per CDR3 protein. The sample holds approximately 370 distinct CDR3 sequences, around 5% seen once. The sample here was CD8+ T cells from PBMCs, taken at baseline or after one month of anti-PD-1 therapy (not recorded which). Source of these receptors: a human donor with melanoma. Each CDR3 is given without its conserved first and last residue. The D gene is left open where the match is weak.

V: TRBV2; D: -; J: TRBJ2-5; CDR3: ASSVFPGETQY
V: TRBV5-5; D: TRBD1; J: TRBJ2-2; CDR3: ASRDRGPGELF
V: TRBV4-3; D: TRBD1; J: TRBJ2-7; CDR3: ASSQVRGQYDEQY
V: TRBV24-1; D: -; J: TRBJ2-7; CDR3: ATSPAGSSSYEQY
V: TRBV25-1; D: -; J: TRBJ2-2; CDR3: ASEQGIGELF
V: TRBV7-3; D: TRBD1; J: TRBJ2-5; CDR3: ASSSYRGETQY
V: TRBV27; D: -; J: TRBJ2-7; CDR3: ASSPTVGSYEQY
V: TRBV12-3/TRBV12-4; D: -; J: TRBJ1-2; CDR3: ASSTQTGLQSGYT
V: TRBV4-3; D: -; J: TRBJ2-5; CDR3: ASSQDMVETQY
V: TRBV6-5; D: -; J: TRBJ2-1; CDR3: ASSISQGWGNEQF
V: TRBV28; D: -; J: TRBJ2-3; CDR3: ASSFVAGTDTQY
V: TRBV19; D: -; J: TRBJ1-5; CDR3: ASDEMDQPQH
V: TRBV6-2/TRBV6-3; D: -; J: TRBJ1-2; CDR3: ASIGGLLDGYT
V: TRBV19; D: -; J: TRBJ2-1; CDR3: ASSIYASVVYNEQF
V: TRBV24-1; D: TRBD1; J: TRBJ2-3; CDR3: ATSDRDSPNLSTDTQY
V: TRBV7-2; D: -; J: TRBJ1-1; CDR3: ASSFRTEAF
V: TRBV7-9; D: TRBD2; J: TRBJ2-7; CDR3: ASSGASGGNEQY
V: TRBV20-1; D: -; J: TRBJ1-5; CDR3: SATGQGIPRGNQPQH
V: TRBV27; D: -; J: TRBJ1-5; CDR3: ASSLFAGHSNQPQH
V: TRBV10-3; D: -; J: TRBJ2-2; CDR3: AISESDSSNTGELF
V: TRBV5-4; D: TRBD2; J: TRBJ2-5; CDR3: ASSSLAGGDQETQY
V: TRBV4-1; D: TRBD1; J: TRBJ2-1; CDR3: ASSTHSTGGSYNEQF
V: TRBV19; D: TRBD1; J: TRBJ1-2; CDR3: ASSVTGQANYGYT
V: TRBV28; D: -; J: TRBJ2-1; CDR3: ASKAPGAGVSNEQF
V: TRBV9; D: TRBD2; J: TRBJ2-1; CDR3: ASSAGHGGVGNEQL
V: TRBV28; D: -; J: TRBJ2-7; CDR3: ASSLSQGGYEQY
V: TRBV27; D: -; J: TRBJ2-3; CDR3: ASSFELESTDTQY
V: TRBV14; D: -; J: TRBJ2-5; CDR3: ASSLTEMATQY
V: TRBV29-1; D: -; J: TRBJ2-1; CDR3: SVGSGSTVNEQF
V: TRBV7-2; D: -; J: TRBJ1-2; CDR3: ASSLVRGGDGYT